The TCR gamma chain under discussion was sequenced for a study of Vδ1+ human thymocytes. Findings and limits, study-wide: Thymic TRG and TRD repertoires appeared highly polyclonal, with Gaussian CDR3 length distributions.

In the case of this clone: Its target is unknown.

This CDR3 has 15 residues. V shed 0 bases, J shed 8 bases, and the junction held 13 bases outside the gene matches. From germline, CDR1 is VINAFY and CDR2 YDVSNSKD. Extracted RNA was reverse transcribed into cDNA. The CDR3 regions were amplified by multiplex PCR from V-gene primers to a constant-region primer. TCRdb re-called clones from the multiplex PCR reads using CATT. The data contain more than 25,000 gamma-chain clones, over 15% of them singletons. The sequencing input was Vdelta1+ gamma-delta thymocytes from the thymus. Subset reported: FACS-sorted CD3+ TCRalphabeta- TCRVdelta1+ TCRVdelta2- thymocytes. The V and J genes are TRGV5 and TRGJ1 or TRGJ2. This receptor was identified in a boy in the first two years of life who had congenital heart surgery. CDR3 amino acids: CATWDRHWAGHKKLF. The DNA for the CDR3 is TGTGCCACCTGGGACAGGCACTGGGCAGGTCATAAGAAACTCTTT.